The rows below give T cell receptor beta chains drawn from one sample of a study of T cell repertoires in cytomegalovirus infection. Their recognized antigens are unknown. One entry per CDR3 protein, called by TCRdb with MiXCR from the reads. The table shows approximately 65,000 distinct CDR3 sequences, with roughly 21% occurring only once. The specimen was CD8+ T cells from cultured PBMCs, collected from culture after CMV antigen stimulation. All receptors come from a human donor in good health (CMV status not recorded). Some clones in this sample may be carry-over from other donors' samples. Both conserved end residues are part of each CDR3. The D gene is left open where the match is weak. Clone size is stated in some rows and not others, as once, few, many or a class when expanded.

TRBJ1-1 TRBV7-2 - - CASSLGWPAMNTEAFF TGTGCCAGCAGCTTAGGGTGGCCAGCCATGAACACTGAAGCTTTCTTT
TRBJ2-3 TRBV28 - - CASSPVATGSAF -
TRBJ1-5 TRBV28 - - CASSFPLYSNQPQHF TGTGCCAGCAGTTTCCCTCTTTATAGCAATCAGCCCCAGCATTTT
TRBJ1-1 TRBV12-3/TRBV12-4 few TRBD1 CASTPQGMNTEAFF TGTGCCAGCACCCCACAGGGGATGAACACTGAAGCTTTCTTT
TRBJ2-3 TRBV20-1 few TRBD1 CSALYFDRAEDPFRPDTQYF TGCAGTGCCCTCTACTTTGACAGGGCCGAGGACCCATTTAGGCCAGATACGCAGTATTTT
TRBJ2-3 TRBV6-4 few - CASSDSLDTDTQYF TGTGCCAGCAGTGACTCACTAGACACAGATACGCAGTATTTT
TRBJ2-1 TRBV27 - TRBD2 CASSPTESRFLAGGDNEQFF TGTGCCAGCAGCCCGACAGAGAGTAGGTTTTTAGCGGGGGGAGACAATGAGCAGTTCTTC
TRBJ2-7 TRBV4-1 - - CASSQDGGVGYEQYF TGCGCCAGCAGCCAAGATGGAGGGGTGGGCTACGAGCAGTACTTC
TRBJ1-4 TRBV11-1 - TRBD1 CASSASQGAGEKLFF TGTGCCAGCAGCGCATCGCAGGGGGCTGGTGAAAAACTGTTTTTT
TRBJ1-1 TRBV6-5 few - CASSLEGVGTEAFF TGTGCCAGCAGTCTCGAGGGGGTCGGCACTGAAGCTTTCTTT
TRBJ2-7 TRBV7-9 - TRBD1 CASSSTGDEQYF TGTGCCAGCAGCTCAACAGGGGACGAGCAGTACTTC
TRBJ1-2 TRBV12-3/TRBV12-4 - - CASSPTVVYGYTF TGTGCCAGCAGCCCGACGGTGGTCTATGGCTACACCTTC
TRBJ1-3 TRBV4-1 few TRBD1 CASSQERGGGGNTIYF TGCGCCAGCAGCCAAGAGAGAGGGGGCGGTGGAAACACCATATATTTT
TRBJ1-6 TRBV7-2 - - CASSWGTDYSPLHF TGTGCCAGCAGCTGGGGGACGGACTATTCACCCCTCCACTTT
TRBJ1-1 TRBV7-6 - - CASSPDDPEAFF TGTGCCAGCAGCCCGGACGACCCCGAAGCTTTCTTT
TRBJ1-2 TRBV5-1 - - CASSYDKGGSGYTF TGCGCCAGCAGCTATGACAAGGGAGGTAGCGGCTACACCTTC
TRBJ2-6 TRBV29-1 - - CSAVAGANVLTF TGCAGCGCCGTGGCAGGGGCCAACGTCCTGACTTTC
TRBJ1-2 TRBV12-3/TRBV12-4 few - CASTPHIGGERNGYTF TGTGCCAGCACCCCACACATTGGAGGGGAAAGGAACGGCTACACCTTC
TRBJ2-2 TRBV7-2 many - CASSSPLGQGITGELFF TGTGCCAGCAGCTCCCCCCTTGGGCAGGGTATCACCGGGGAGCTGTTTTTT
TRBJ2-7 TRBV6-2/TRBV6-3 few - CASSYAVGKSYEQYF TGTGCCAGCAGTTACGCGGTGGGTAAGTCCTACGAGCAGTACTTC
TRBJ1-6 TRBV7-6 many - CASSSNRDRSPLHF TGTGCCAGCAGTTCTAACAGGGACCGGTCACCCCTCCACTTT
TRBJ2-5 TRBV7-2 - - CASSLRLWYREGQETQYF TGTGCCAGCAGCTTAAGGTTATGGTACAGGGAGGGACAAGAGACCCAGTACTTC
TRBJ1-1 TRBV6-2/TRBV6-3 - - CASSSRPLEIEAFF TGTGCCAGCAGTTCCAGACCCTTGGAAATTGAAGCTTTCTTT
TRBJ1-2 TRBV28 few - CASYPGRTNYGYTF TGTGCCAGCTACCCGGGACGGACAAACTATGGCTACACCTTC
TRBJ1-1 TRBV7-2 few TRBD1 CASSSGGQGGTEAFF TGTGCCAGCAGCAGCGGCGGACAGGGGGGCACTGAAGCTTTCTTT
TRBJ2-1 TRBV20-1 - - CSARDAGPLDNEQFF TGCAGTGCTAGGGATGCGGGACCCTTAGACAATGAGCAGTTCTTC
TRBJ1-1 TRBV7-6 - - CASSPTAGTEAFF TGTGCCAGCAGTCCCACGGCGGGGACTGAAGCTTTCTTT
TRBJ1-1 TRBV12-3/TRBV12-4 - - CASSPATEGTEAFF TGTGCCAGCAGTCCCGCGACGGAGGGGACTGAAGCTTTCTTT
TRBJ2-7 TRBV7-2 - TRBD1 CASSLDRGRHEQYF TGTGCCAGCAGCTTAGACAGGGGGCGCCACGAGCAGTACTTC